This T cell receptor beta chain was documented in a study of control samples from healthy donors and cancer patients. Assay: immunoSEQ multiplex PCR; the TCRdb copy retains only in-frame clones and omits some. This table holds approximately 51,000 clones, approximately 80% found once. Regarding this clone: Other DNA sequences in this sample translate to the same CDR3.

The CDR3 runs 15 residues. CDR1 is SGHRS and CDR2 is YFSETQ in the germline V gene. V was clipped by 0 bases and J by 0 bases, with 7 bases between them. This clonotype was sampled from a man aged 65-85 years in good health. The chain is built from TRBV5-1 and TRBJ2-1; D is perhaps TRBD1 (5 bases). The sequenced sample consisted of blood. CDR3 nucleotides: TGCGCCAGCAGCTTGGGACAGAGCTCCTACAATGAGCAGTTCTTC. Amino acids: CASSLGQSSYNEQFF.